This section outlines one T cell receptor beta chain sequence together with its context. What it recognizes is unknown. The source of the sample is a study of OX40 agonist ivuxolimab in advanced cancers. Study-wide results and limits: Clonal expansion from baseline to week 6 occurred in both CD4+ and CD8+ T cells.

The germline gives CDR1 SGHDT, CDR2 YYEEEE. V lost 2 bases and J lost 7; bases outside the gene matches: 11. The CDR3 runs to 17 residues. Profiled with immunoSEQ multiplex PCR; TCRdb holds only in-frame clones, not every one. The repertoire holds 50,000 to 65,000 clones, 70% to 90% seen once, with about a sixth in the top ten. The chain uses TRBV5-6 and TRBJ2-1, with TRBD2 matching over 11 bases. The receptor was derived from an adult with an advanced solid tumor such as melanoma, head and neck, liver or kidney cancer. The sequencing used CD4+ or CD8+ T cells sorted from blood, collected in a trial of the OX40 agonist ivuxolimab. The CDR3, as DNA: TGTGCCAGCAGCTTCGGGACTAGCGGACCCGCGAAAAATGAGCAGTTCTTC. Protein sequence: CASSFGTSGPAKNEQFF.